Listed here are 2 T cell receptor beta chains from one sample, sequenced in a study of cytomegalovirus exposure and HLA in healthy donors. The PCR made use of 60 Vbeta and 13 Jbeta primers. Clones were read by immunoSEQ multiplex PCR, and TCRdb kept only the in-frame ones, dropping some. The top ten clones hold roughly 11% of a sample with over 95,000 clones, approximately 80% of them seen once. The sequenced sample was PBMCs. The receptors shown here come from a man aged 40-49 years in good health and CMV-seropositive.

The chain is built from TRBV10-1 and TRBJ1-4; D perhaps matches TRBD1 (6 bases). V lost 0 bases to trimming and J lost 3 bases, with 8 bases between them. In germline, CDR1 is WNHNN, CDR2 SYGVQD (reference sequence). The CDR3 is 15 amino acids. The CDR3 is CASSESGAPNEKLFF. The DNA of the CDR3 is TGCGCCAGCAGTGAGTCGGGGGCCCCTAATGAAAAACTGTTTTTT.

CDR3 sequence (DNA): TGTGCCAGCAGCTTAAATTGGGCCGGGACTAGCAGCACCGGGGAGCTGTTTTTT. Its translation is CASSLNWAGTSSTGELFF. The V and J genes are TRBV7-3 and TRBJ2-2, with 9 bases matching TRBD2. The CDR3 has 18 amino acids. Germline values: CDR1 SGHTA, CDR2 FQGTGA. The J segment lost 4 bases and the V segment lost 1 base, leaving 10 bases of the junction unmatched.